In its sample, the clone carrying this TCR beta chain was seen once. Deletions cut 3 bases from V and 4 bases from J, with 12 bases between. CDR3 length equals 15 residues. Germline CDR1 reads KGHSH; CDR2 reads LQKENI. The repertoire was sequenced with immunoSEQ multiplex PCR; TCRdb's copy has only in-frame clones and lacks some. The top ten hold approximately 21% of the sample, which has tens of thousands of clones, roughly 86% seen once. This record belongs to a study of blood T cell repertoires in COVID-19. The chain combines TRBV18 with TRBJ2-2; D call uncertain. The sequence came from an elderly woman in a cohort sampled during active or convalescent COVID-19. The source material was peripheral blood. The CDR3 coding sequence is TGTGCCAGCTCACCTTCCCTAATTTCCACCGGGGAGCTGTTTTTT. Protein: CASSPSLISTGELFF.